This T cell receptor (beta chain) emerged from a study of T cell changes during pregnancy in multiple sclerosis. J lost 4 bases, V lost 0 bases, and 4 bases had no gene match. Per germline, CDR1 SGHTA and CDR2 FQGTGA. CDR3 length equals 16 residues. The method was immunoSEQ multiplex PCR; TCRdb's version includes in-frame clones alone and lacks a portion of them. The sample lists about 46,000 clones; less than 95% were seen once. The source material was CD8+ T cells from peripheral blood mononuclear cells, sampled in the second trimester of pregnancy. The chain links TRBV7-3 to TRBJ2-2, with 8 positions matching TRBD2. The clonotype originates from a female donor with multiple sclerosis, enrolled in a pregnancy study. The CDR3 nucleotides read TGTGCCAGCAGCTTAACCCGCGGGGGGACCACCGGGGAGCTGTTTTTT. Its protein product is CASSLTRGGTTGELFF.